The 26 T cell receptor beta chains below all came from one sample that was sequenced in a study of cytomegalovirus exposure and HLA in healthy donors. Both 60 Vbeta primers and 13 Jbeta primers went into the PCR. Using immunoSEQ multiplex PCR, the repertoire was profiled, and TCRdb retains in-frame clones only, with some absent. The sample lists approximately 240,000 clones, roughly four fifths seen once, with more than 0.45% in the top ten. Input material: PBMCs. The receptors shown here come from a woman aged 40 to 50 in good health and CMV-seronegative.

The gene calls are TRBV11-2 and TRBJ1-3; TRBD1 might be the D (5 bases). The germline V gene has CDR1 SGHAT and CDR2 FQNNGV. Trimming pared 0 bases from V and 4 bases from J, leaving 16 bases between. The CDR3 is 17 residues long. The CDR3, as DNA: TGTGCCAGCAGCTTAGAGTTCATTGGGACTTACGGAAACACCATATATTTT. It is translated as CASSLEFIGTYGNTIYF. The whole variable domain, filled in from reference TRBV11-2 and TRBJ1-3, reads EAGVAQSPRYKIIEKRQSVAFWCNPISGHATLYWYQQILGQGPKLLIQFQNNGVVDDSQLPKDRFSAERLKGVDSTLKIQPAKLEDSAVYLCASSLEFIGTYGNTIYFGEGSWLTVV.

The chain uses TRBV30 and TRBJ2-3; 7 nucleotides align to TRBD2. V dropped 4 bases and J dropped 1; count of bases not matched to a gene: 5. Germline CDR1 reads GTSNPN; CDR2 reads SVGIG (reference sequence). The CDR3 length is 14 residues. CDR3 amino acids: CAWNGLAGTDTQYF. The CDR3 DNA is TGTGCCTGGAATGGCCTAGCGGGCACAGATACGCAGTATTTT. Full variable domain (outside the CDR3, taken from reference TRBV30 and TRBJ2-3): SQTIHQWPATLVQPVGSPLSLECTVEGTSNPNLYWYRQAAGRGLQLLFYSVGIGQISSEVPQNLSASRPQDRQFILSSKKLLLSDSGFYLCAWNGLAGTDTQYFGPGTRLTVL.

This chain links TRBV5-4 with TRBJ1-2; D not resolved. The CDR3 is made up of 13 amino acids. In germline, CDR1 is SGHNT, CDR2 YYREEE (reference sequence). V was cut by 6 bases and J by 7 bases, with 16 bases left in between. CDR3 loop: CASIIRGFFGYTF. The CDR3 coding sequence is TGTGCCAGCATCATTAGAGGGTTCTTTGGCTACACCTTC.

Worth noting for this clone: A junction boundary mismatches the germline segment, possibly from a read error. For the CDR3, the DNA is TGTGCTAGCACCGGCGGGAGAGGGAACACCGGGGAGCTGTTTTTT. Translating it yields CASTGGRGNTGELFF. The gene calls are TRBV7-7 and TRBJ2-2, with 7 nucleotides matching TRBD2. This CDR3 has 15 amino acids. The germline CDR1 and CDR2 sequences are SSHAT and FNYEAQ (reference sequence).

V and J are TRBV29-1 and TRBJ1-3; a possible D gene is TRBD1 (5 bases). CDR3 length: 13 amino acids. CDR1 is SQVTM, CDR2 ANQGSEA, per germline. The germline V and J ends were trimmed by 4 bases and 0 bases, with 7 bases remaining between them. The CDR3 here is CSVGQNSGNTIYF. CDR3 nucleotides: TGCAGCGTTGGACAGAACTCTGGAAACACCATATATTTT.

J is TRBJ2-5 and V is TRBV7-9; D may be TRBD1 (6 bases). The J call is uncertain, as TRBJ2-7 better fits the DNA end. Germline CDR1 is SEHNR and CDR2 is FQNEAQ (reference sequence). The CDR3 loop spans 14 amino acids. The CDR3 here is CASSRDTDSYEQYF. CDR3 coding DNA: TGTGCCAGCAGCCGGGACACCGACTCCTACGAGCAGTACTTC.

The J gene is TRBJ2-2, the V gene TRBV15; 8 bases match TRBD1. The CDR3 has 18 residues. The V and J ends lost 0 bases and 1 base, in that order; junction bases with no gene match: 7. Per germline, CDR1 LNHNV and CDR2 YYDKDF (reference sequence). The CDR3 reads CATSRDGWGTGNTGELFF. The CDR3 DNA reads as TGTGCCACCAGCAGAGATGGCTGGGGGACAGGGAACACCGGGGAGCTGTTTTTT.

The V and J genes are TRBV18 and TRBJ1-2, with D perhaps TRBD1 (6 bases). Germline-derived CDR1 and CDR2 are KGHSH and LQKENI. The CDR3 contains 16 residues. With 6 bases removed from V and 1 base from J, the gap between germline ends came to 18 bases. Written as DNA, the CDR3 is TGTGCCAGCTCGCAAGAACAGGGCAGCCTTAACTATGGCTACACCTTC. Residues: CASSQEQGSLNYGYTF.

The chain has TRBV7-3 and TRBJ2-3, with 12 bases identical to TRBD2. This CDR3 region has 17 residues. V lost 5 bases, J lost 5 bases, and 11 bases stayed unmatched. Germline V gives CDR1 SGHTA, CDR2 FQGTGA. DNA of the CDR3: TGTGCCAGCAGCCCGGGACTAGCGGGCCCCTGGGGAGATACGCAGTATTTT. The encoded protein is CASSPGLAGPWGDTQYF.

The V call is TRBV28, the J call TRBJ2-7; 7 positions agree with TRBD1. This CDR3 has 17 amino acids. CDR1 is MDHEN and CDR2 is SYDVKM in the germline V gene. V was pared by 2 bases and J by 0 bases, with 10 bases of the junction left unmatched. The DNA of the CDR3 is TGTGCCAGCAGTTTAAGACAGTTTTCAGGGGGCTCCTACGAGCAGTACTTC. This gives the protein CASSLRQFSGGSYEQYF.

The chain links TRBV28 to TRBJ2-7, with 10 bases identical to TRBD1. Unmatched junction bases numbered 7, after V lost 6 bases and J lost 5 bases. The CDR3 is 14 amino acids. Germline V lookup: CDR1 MDHEN, CDR2 SYDVKM. CDR3 bases: TGTGCCAGCAGCAATGACAGGGGGCACGACGAGCAGTACTTC. This gives the protein CASSNDRGHDEQYF.

This clone was detected only a few times. The J gene is TRBJ1-6, the V gene TRBV4-3; 10 bases line up with TRBD1. The V gene's germline CDR1 is LGHNA and CDR2 YSLEER. J gave up 13 bases and V 4 bases, and 10 bases lay outside the gene matches. The CDR3 has 15 residues. This chain's CDR3 is CASSRLGQGLAPLHF. The CDR3 bases are TGCGCCAGCAGCCGGCTGGGACAGGGGTTGGCCCCCCTCCACTTT.

The rearrangement uses TRBV5-1 and TRBJ1-2; TRBD1 matches at 11 bases. Looked up from germline, CDR1 is SGHRS and CDR2 is YFSETQ. Trimming cost V 4 bases and J 0 bases; bases outside gene matches: 8. This CDR3 region has 17 residues. The CDR3, as DNA: TGCGCCAGCAGCCCCGGGACAGGGGGACCAGCTAACTATGGCTACACCTTC. This encodes CASSPGTGGPANYGYTF.

The chain links TRBV12-5 to TRBJ2-1; possibly TRBD1 for D (5 bases). The CDR3 covers 10 residues. V lost 10 bases and J 7 bases, leaving 8 bases between the germline ends. The germline gives CDR1 LGHNT, CDR2 FRNRAP. As DNA, the CDR3 is TGTGCTACAAGGGGTAATGAGCAGTTCTTC. It yields the protein CATRGNEQFF.

The DNA of the CDR3 is TGTGCCAGCAACCAAGGGGGCACTGAAGCTTTCTTT. It yields the protein CASNQGGTEAFF. The V call is TRBV11-3, the J call TRBJ1-1; D may be TRBD1 (6 bases). The length of the CDR3 is 12 residues. Germline loops: CDR1 SGHNT, CDR2 YENEEA. Between the trimmed V and J ends, which lost 7 bases and 4 bases, there was a span of 10 bases.

The CDR3 DNA sequence: TGTGCCAGCAGCGTAGACGAGACTAGCTGGAACTACGAGCAGTACTTC. Translating gives CASSVDETSWNYEQYF. The chain recombines TRBV9 with TRBJ2-7; 7 bases line up with TRBD2. The CDR3 length is 16 residues. Germline V gives CDR1 SGDLS, CDR2 YYNGEE. V lost 0 bases to trimming and J lost 3 bases; unmatched junction nucleotides: 9. The whole variable domain, filled in from reference TRBV9 and TRBJ2-7, reads DSGVTQTPKHLITATGQRVTLRCSPRSGDLSVYWYQQSLDQGLQFLIQYYNGEERAKGNILERFSAQQFPDLHSELNLSSLELGDSALYFCASSVDETSWNYEQYFGPGTRLTVT.

This sequence joins TRBV5-1 and TRBJ2-7; 9 bases match TRBD2. Germline CDR1 and CDR2: SGHRS and YFSETQ. The CDR3 is made up of 15 amino acids. Trimming removed 2 bases from V and 2 bases from J; junction bases left unmatched: 5. DNA for the CDR3: TGCGCCAGCAGCTTAGATAGCGGGGGACCCTACGAGCAGTACTTC. Translation: CASSLDSGGPYEQYF. The full variable domain, in which reference TRBV5-1 and TRBJ2-7 provide the parts outside the CDR3, is KAGVTQTPRYLIKTRGQQVTLSCSPISGHRSVSWYQQTPGQGLQFLFEYFSETQRNKGNFPGRFSGRQFSNSRSEMNVSTLELGDSALYLCASSLDSGGPYEQYFGPGTRLTVT.

The chain is built from TRBV6-1 and TRBJ2-7; maybe TRBD1 (6 bases). The CDR3 loop spans 14 amino acids. The V gene lost 6 bases and the J gene lost 3 bases, with 15 bases spanning the gap. Germline V lookup: CDR1 MNHNS, CDR2 SASEGT. DNA of the CDR3: TGTGCCAGCAGGGGGGCGACGGAGATCTACGAGCAGTACTTC. Protein product: CASRGATEIYEQYF.

The chain carries TRBV10-3 and TRBJ1-6; 7 nucleotides match TRBD1. Germline loops: CDR1 ENHRY, CDR2 SYGVKD. Trimming cost V 4 bases and J 7 bases; bases outside gene matches: 7. CDR3 size: 15 residues. Here the CDR3 DNA reads TGTGCCATCAGTGGAGGGGGACAGATAAATTCACCCCTCCACTTT. It yields the protein CAISGGGQINSPLHF.

Written as DNA, the CDR3 is TGTGCCAGCAGCTTATTCCCAGGCACCGGGGAGCTGTTTTTT. It yields the protein CASSLFPGTGELFF. This rearrangement joins TRBV7-2 to TRBJ2-2; D uncertain. The V end was cut by 2 bases, the J end by 4 bases, with 8 bases between. Per the germline V gene, CDR1 is SGHTA and CDR2 is FQGNSA. The CDR3 has 14 residues.

In this sample, this clone turned up a few times. This chain uses TRBV5-1 with TRBJ1-1; 8 bases line up with TRBD1. Trimming at V came to 4 bases and at J to 1 base, leaving 3 bases not matched to a gene. The CDR3 has 14 residues. CDR1 is SGHRS, CDR2 YFSETQ, per germline. CDR3 coding DNA: TGCGCCAGCAGCGAACAGGGGGGGAACACTGAAGCTTTCTTT. Protein product: CASSEQGGNTEAFF.

The V and J genes are TRBV7-7 and TRBJ2-2; 7 bases are shared with TRBD2. The CDR3 consists of 13 residues. Germline-derived CDR1 and CDR2 are SSHAT and FNYEAQ (reference sequence). The CDR3 region has the DNA TGTGCTAGCGGGCCGGCGAACACCGGGGAGCTGTTTTTT. This sequence encodes CASGPANTGELFF.

V usage is TRBV7-9 and J usage is TRBJ1-2; D gene unclear. The CDR3 is made up of 12 amino acids. The germline V gene encodes CDR1 SEHNR and CDR2 FQNEAQ (reference sequence). V dropped 4 bases and J dropped 4 bases, with 7 bases sitting between them. The CDR3 nucleotides read TGTGCCAGCAGCTCCCAGATCTATGGCTACACCTTC. Amino acid sequence: CASSSQIYGYTF.

V is TRBV7-2 and J is TRBJ2-5; 7 positions agree with TRBD2. This CDR3 has 15 amino acids. V gave up 4 bases and J gave up 4 bases; unmatched junction bases: 9. Germline CDR1 is SGHTA and CDR2 is FQGNSA. The CDR3 DNA reads TGTGCCAGCAGCTCGTCTCTAGCGGTAGGAGAGACCCAGTACTTC. Translation gives CASSSSLAVGETQYF.

V usage is TRBV10-3 and J usage is TRBJ2-5; 7 nucleotides align to TRBD1. J was trimmed by 4 bases and V by 2 bases; bases with no gene match: 7. Germline assignment: CDR1 ENHRY and CDR2 SYGVKD. This CDR3 has 15 amino acids. The CDR3 region has the DNA TGTGCCATCAGTGAGGGGGACAGATTGAGAGAGACCCAGTACTTC. Its protein is CAISEGDRLRETQYF.

J is TRBJ1-2 and V is TRBV11-2; TRBD1 is a possible D gene (6 bases). The CDR3 consists of 13 residues. Germline V gene lookup returns CDR1 SGHAT and CDR2 FQNNGV. With 5 bases removed from V and 8 bases from J, the gap between germline ends came to 15 bases. In nucleotides, the CDR3 is TGTGCCAGCAGCAAAACAGGGTTTGAGGGCTACACCTTC. Translating gives CASSKTGFEGYTF.